The following is a TCR beta chain sequence with its context. Its antigen is undetermined. Over chemoradiotherapy, repertoires were sampled more than once. Only in-frame clones appear in the TCRdb table, and some are missing; sequencing was by immunoSEQ multiplex PCR. The sample consists of under 50,000 clones, 65% to 80% of them appearing once. This entry comes from a study of chemoradiotherapy in HPV16-positive cancers. General study findings and limits: Better recurrence-free survival went with HPV-responsive T-cell expansion in HPV16-positive patients. HPV-specific T cells were functionally defined from only a couple of HPV16-positive patients.

CDR1 and CDR2 from the germline V gene are SGHVS and FQNEAQ. V trimming: 5 bases; J trimming: 6 bases; junction bases outside the gene matches: 7. The CDR3 spans 15 residues. The starting material was blood, obtained from a patient who underwent chemoradiotherapy. The chain joins TRBV7-8 to TRBJ2-1; 10 bases are shared with TRBD2. The sequence came from a human donor with HPV-associated anogenital cancer. In DNA, the CDR3 is TGTGCCAGCAGCCTAACTAGCGGGGAAGTCAATGAGCAGTTCTTC. Its translation: CASSLTSGEVNEQFF.